The clone carrying this T cell receptor beta chain was detected only a few times. Its specificity is not known. TCR beta CDR3 sequences were amplified from RNA transcripts. HTBI primers were employed in a first-round RT-PCR of the TCR CDR3. From the multiplex PCR reads, TCRdb called clonotypes with MiXCR, one entry per CDR3 protein. The data contain about 350,000 distinct CDR3 sequences, about a sixth of them seen just once; the ten biggest clones take up 15%. This sample is part of a study of T cells in Graves' hyperthyroidism and ophthalmopathy. Study-wide findings and caveats: Within blood appeared most thyroid clonotypes that had expanded above 0.001.

V was pared by 5 bases and J by 5 bases, with 14 bases of the junction left unmatched. This CDR3 is 15 amino acids long. Germline-derived CDR1 and CDR2 are DFQATT and SNEGSKA (reference sequence). Active moderate-to-severe ophthalmopathy, Clinical Activity Score at least 3, NOSPECS at least 4, under 3 months' duration. Patients were excluded because of uncontrolled infection, other autoimmune disease, pregnancy or lactation. Each diagnosis drew on symptoms, thyroxine, TRAb, thyroid ultrasound and orbital computed tomography findings. This chain uses TRBV20-1 with TRBJ2-7; 8 bases are a match to TRBD2. This receptor was taken from a woman between 40 and 55 years old with Graves' ophthalmopathy. Material: blood. In DNA, the CDR3 is TGCAGTGCTCACACCACAGCGGGAGATTCGGACGAGCAGTACTTC. It encodes CSAHTTAGDSDEQYF.